A selection of T cell receptor beta chains follows, all from one sample in a study of T cells in Graves' hyperthyroidism and ophthalmopathy. In TCRdb, the multiplex PCR reads were re-called with MiXCR into one record per CDR3 protein. The table has roughly 720,000 distinct CDR3 sequences, 17% seen once; the top ten hold 15% to 17%. Sample: blood. All receptors come from a man aged 45-65 years with Graves' hyperthyroidism. Both conserved end residues are part of each CDR3. Each record gives: D gene, clone size, J gene, V gene, CDR3 DNA, CDR3 protein. The D gene is left open where the match is weak. Clone size is stated in some rows and not others, as once, few, many or a class when expanded.

-	-	TRBJ2-7	TRBV3-1	TGTGCCAGCAGCCCTCAGATGGGCACTTTCTACGAGCAGTACTTC	CASSPQMGTFYEQYF
-	-	TRBJ2-5	TRBV6-6	TGTGCCAGCAGTTACTTCGGCCAGTGGGAGACCCAGTACTTC	CASSYFGQWETQYF
-	many	TRBJ2-3	TRBV2	TGTGCCAGCAGGCATAATCTAGAAACCCCACTTTATACGCAGTATTTT	CASRHNLETPLYTQYF
-	many	TRBJ1-2	TRBV2	TGTGCCAGCAGTGGAGGGGGAGGATATGGCTACACCTTC	CASSGGGGYGYTF
-	-	TRBJ1-5	TRBV24-1	TGTGCCACCAGTGTGGGGCACAATCAGCCCCAGCATTTT	CATSVGHNQPQHF
-	few	TRBJ2-7	TRBV19	TGTGCCAGTAGTATAGTCCCACGCGGGCAGAACGAGCAGTACTTC	CASSIVPRGQNEQYF
TRBD2	many	TRBJ2-3	TRBV20-1	TGCAGTGCCATACTAGCGGCTAGCACAGATACGCAGTATTTT	CSAILAASTDTQYF
TRBD1	many	TRBJ1-3	TRBV6-1	TGTGCCAGCACCCTCCAGGGGGCGAAAGGAAACACCATATATTTT	CASTLQGAKGNTIYF
TRBD2	-	TRBJ2-1	TRBV9	TGTGCCAGCAGCGAGCCCCGGGGTAGCGGGACCTATGAGCAGTTCTTC	CASSEPRGSGTYEQFF
TRBD2	many	TRBJ2-5	TRBV27	TGTGCCAGCAGTCTATCCGGGACTAGAGCTGAGACCCAGTACTTC	CASSLSGTRAETQYF
-	many	TRBJ2-1	TRBV7-2	TGTGCCAGCAGCCCTCAGATTGGGACCGGGAGATCCAATGAGCAGTTCTTC	CASSPQIGTGRSNEQFF
-	-	TRBJ1-1	TRBV30	TGTGCCTGGAGTGTAGGCCATAACACTGAAGCTTTCTTT	CAWSVGHNTEAFF
-	-	TRBJ1-5	TRBV18	TGTGCCAGCTCACGCGGGAGAAGCAATCAGCCCCAGCATTTT	CASSRGRSNQPQHF
-	-	TRBJ1-1	TRBV28	TGTGCCAGCAAAATTGACGACGCTGAAGCTTTCTTT	CASKIDDAEAFF
-	few	TRBJ1-2	TRBV5-5	TGTGCCAGCAGCCGGCAGGACACCGCTAACTATGGCTACACCTTC	CASSRQDTANYGYTF
-	few	TRBJ2-1	TRBV5-6	TGTGCCAGCAGCTTGTGGGGGGCCGGGGCCGGCAATGAGCAGTTCTTC	CASSLWGAGAGNEQFF
TRBD1	few	TRBJ2-7	TRBV6-1	TGTGCCACCCGGAGTAAAGACAGGGACGAGCAGTACTTC	CATRSKDRDEQYF
-	-	TRBJ1-1	TRBV2	TGTGCCAGCAGGGACAACATGAACACTGAAGCTTTCTTT	CASRDNMNTEAFF
TRBD1	many	TRBJ2-5	TRBV20-1	TGCAGTGCTAGGGGGACAGGGGGCAGAGGGGAGACCCAGTACTTC	CSARGTGGRGETQYF
-	many	TRBJ1-1	TRBV28	TGTGCCAGCAGTTTTTCGGTGCCTGAAGCTTTCTTT	CASSFSVPEAFF
TRBD2	many	TRBJ2-7	TRBV7-2	TGTGCCAGCAGCTTAGCGATGGTAGCGGGGGAGCAGTACTTC	CASSLAMVAGEQYF
-	many	TRBJ1-3	TRBV18	TGTGCCAGCTCAATGAGTAGCGGAAACACCATATATTTT	CASSMSSGNTIYF
TRBD1	-	TRBJ2-7	TRBV6-1	TGTGCCAGCAGTGAAGCGGGGACAGGGGCCCACTACGAGCAGTACTTC	CASSEAGTGAHYEQYF
TRBD2	many	TRBJ2-3	TRBV11-1	TGTGCCAGCAGCACCCAAGCGGGAGGGGTGTCAGATACGCAGTATTTT	CASSTQAGGVSDTQYF
-	many	TRBJ2-7	TRBV7-2	TGTGCCAGCAGCCGATGGACGTTCTCCTACGAGCAGTACTTC	CASSRWTFSYEQYF
TRBD1	many	TRBJ2-5	TRBV5-1	TGCGCCAGCAGCCGACAGGGGGATATTGAAACCCAGTACTTC	CASSRQGDIETQYF
TRBD2	-	TRBJ2-7	TRBV15	TGTGCCACCAGCAATCACGAGCGGGATAAATACGAGCAGTACTTC	CATSNHERDKYEQYF
TRBD2	many	TRBJ2-7	TRBV27	TGTGCCACCTGGGAGCGGGAAAGCTCCTACGAGCAGTACTTC	CATWERESSYEQYF
-	-	TRBJ2-2	TRBV19	TGTGCCAGTAGTATAGACGGCTCGGGACCACCTTGGGACACCGGGGAGCTGTTTTTT	CASSIDGSGPPWDTGELFF
-	many	TRBJ1-1	TRBV20-1	TGCAGTGCCCCCGGGGAAATGGCGGGCACTGAAGCTTTCTTT	CSAPGEMAGTEAFF
TRBD2	many	TRBJ2-3	TRBV5-1	TGCGCCAGCAGCCCAAACGGGAGGATTATAGATACGCAGTATTTT	CASSPNGRIIDTQYF
-	many	TRBJ2-3	TRBV7-9	TGTGCCAGCAGCTTTGGCACGTACGATGGAGGGGATACGCAGTATTTT	CASSFGTYDGGDTQYF
TRBD2	many	TRBJ2-3	TRBV11-1	TGTGCCAGCAGCATCGGACTAGCGAGTTCCACAGATACGCAGTATTTT	CASSIGLASSTDTQYF